This record concerns one T cell receptor (beta chain) sequence. The same CDR3 is also encoded by other DNA sequences in this sample. The protocol was immunoSEQ multiplex PCR, while the TCRdb copy is restricted to in-frame clones and leaves out a portion. The data show around 400,000 clones, 75% to 95% seen once. The data belong to a study of Ad26.COV2.S vaccination and SARS-CoV-2 variants. Study information: Intramuscularly, Ad26.COV2.S was given either once or twice, 56 days apart.

The germline CDR1 and CDR2 sequences are SNHLY and FYNNEI. The CDR3 loop spans 14 amino acids. Trimming stripped 6 bases from V and 0 bases from J, with 12 bases between. Indicated treatment: around 19 received Ad26.COV2.S at low or high dose, single or two shots; roughly 5 received placebo; per-sample allocation not given. At day 63 after the first vaccine or placebo injection, samples were drawn. This TCR was recovered from a person aged 18-60 years who received the Ad26.COV2.S COVID-19 vaccine or a placebo. The sequencing here drew on peripheral blood, taken in a trial of Ad26.COV2.S vaccine versus placebo. This sequence joins TRBV2 and TRBJ2-7, with D possibly matching TRBD1 (6 bases). The CDR3 nucleotides are TGTGCCAGCAGCGAACAGGGCCCCTCCTACGAGCAGTACTTC. It translates to CASSEQGPSYEQYF.